These T cell receptor beta chains were read from a single sample in a study of T cells in Graves' hyperthyroidism and ophthalmopathy. One entry per CDR3 protein results from TCRdb running MiXCR on the multiplex PCR reads. The table records approximately 640,000 distinct CDR3 sequences, nearly 45% of them present only once. The material sequenced was peripheral blood or thyroid tissue (not recorded which). These receptors were collected from an adult man with Graves' disease, either hyperthyroidism or ophthalmopathy (not recorded which). The CDR3 runs from the conserved cysteine through the conserved F or W. A D gene is named only where the DNA matches it firmly. Expanded clones get a size class; other rows say once, few or many, or leave the size out.

cdr3_aa | cdr3_nt | v_call | d_call | clone_size | j_call
CASSLSGGYEQYF | TGTGCCAGCAGCTTGTCAGGGGGCTACGAGCAGTACTTC | TRBV7-9 | TRBD1 | many | TRBJ2-7
CASRQLGLGGYTF | TGTGCCAGCAGGCAGTTGGGACTTGGGGGCTACACCTTC | TRBV6-6 | NA | NA | TRBJ1-2
CVSSLSRGFGRNTIYF | TGTGTCAGCAGTTTATCACGGGGATTTGGGAGAAACACCATATATTTT | TRBV7-3 | NA | NA | TRBJ1-3
CASSKGEATNEKLFF | TGTGCCAGCAGCAAAGGAGAGGCAACTAATGAAAAACTGTTTTTT | TRBV9 | NA | NA | TRBJ1-4
CASTDRGGTANEKLFF | TGTGCCAGCACCGACAGGGGCGGGACAGCTAATGAAAAACTGTTTTTT | TRBV7-4 | TRBD1 | NA | TRBJ1-4
CAGSLPIVSTEAFF | TGTGCCGGCAGCTTGCCGATTGTTTCCACTGAAGCTTTCTTT | TRBV7-2 | NA | NA | TRBJ1-1
CSANVGASTDAQYF | TGCAGTGCCAACGTGGGGGCCAGCACAGATGCGCAGTATTTT | TRBV20-1 | NA | NA | TRBJ2-3
CSARDSYAGGPETQYF | TGCAGTGCTAGAGACTCGTACGCGGGAGGGCCAGAGACCCAGTACTTC | TRBV20-1 | TRBD2 | few | TRBJ2-5
CASSYNPTNQPQHF | TGTGCCAGCAGTTATAACCCAACTAATCAGCCCCAGCATTTT | TRBV6-6 | NA | few | TRBJ1-5
CANSLAGTVNTEAFF | TGCGCCAACAGCTTGGCCGGGACAGTTAACACTGAAGCTTTCTTT | TRBV5-1 | TRBD1 | once | TRBJ1-1
CASSADRAPQDF | TGTGCCAGCAGCGCTGACAGGGCCCCCCAGGACTTT | TRBV7-9 | TRBD1 | many | TRBJ1-6
CAISGTEETQYF | TGTGCCATCAGTGGGACCGAAGAGACCCAGTACTTC | TRBV10-3 | NA | many | TRBJ2-5
CASSFSPGQDYGYTF | TGTGCCAGCAGTTTTTCTCCCGGACAGGACTATGGCTACACCTTC | TRBV12-3/TRBV12-4 | TRBD1 | few | TRBJ1-2
CASRPPGQGNTEAFF | TGTGCCAGCAGACCACCGGGACAGGGTAACACTGAAGCTTTCTTT | TRBV7-6 | TRBD1 | NA | TRBJ1-1
CASSQEGGQGGYTF | TGCGCCAGCAGCCAAGAGGGCGGCCAGGGTGGCTACACCTTC | TRBV7-2 | NA | few | TRBJ1-2
CASSLGVAGVYEQYF | TGTGCCAGCAGCCTAGGGGTAGCGGGCGTATACGAGCAGTACTTC | TRBV7-9 | TRBD2 | NA | TRBJ2-7
CAMRDGTSGNTIYF | TGTGCCATGCGGGACGGGACCTCTGGAAACACCATATATTTT | TRBV12-3/TRBV12-4 | NA | NA | TRBJ1-3
CASSIGRGETQYF | TGTGCCAGTAGTATAGGTCGCGGGGAGACCCAGTACTTC | TRBV19 | NA | few | TRBJ2-5
CASSDSFLSGNTIYF | TGTGCCAGCAGTGACTCGTTTCTCTCTGGAAACACCATATATTTT | TRBV6-1 | NA | NA | TRBJ1-3
CASSLAGGDGSYEQYF | TGTGCCAGCAGCTTAGCAGGGGGGGACGGTTCCTACGAGCAGTACTTC | TRBV7-9 | NA | NA | TRBJ2-7
CASTNRVSEAFF | TGTGCCAGCACCAACAGGGTCTCTGAAGCTTTCTTT | TRBV12-3/TRBV12-4 | NA | few | TRBJ1-1
CSWTRGLEGYTF | TGCAGCTGGACGCGGGGGCTGGAAGGCTACACCTTC | TRBV29-1 | NA | NA | TRBJ1-2
CASTADRATEAFF | TGTGCCAGTACCGCAGACAGGGCCACTGAAGCTTTCTTT | TRBV19 | TRBD1 | NA | TRBJ1-1
CASSLLAHPSIDGSYGYTF | TGTGCCAGCAGCTTACTCGCACATCCCTCAATAGACGGTAGCTATGGCTACACCTTC | TRBV5-4 | NA | NA | TRBJ1-2
CASTQTVNTEAFF | TGTGCCAGTACCCAGACAGTGAACACTGAAGCTTTCTTT | TRBV10-3 | NA | few | TRBJ1-1
CASSMGTFQETQYF | TGTGCCAGTAGTATGGGGACTTTCCAAGAGACCCAGTACTTC | TRBV19 | NA | few | TRBJ2-5
CASGASRQGRTEAFF | TGTGCCAGCGGGGCCAGCCGACAGGGGAGGACTGAAGCTTTCTTT | TRBV7-9 | TRBD1 | NA | TRBJ1-1
CSALGPLNTEAFF | TGCAGTGCTCTGGGGCCTCTGAACACTGAAGCTTTCTTT | TRBV20-1 | NA | many | TRBJ1-1
CSVLQGASQETQYF | TGCAGCGTTCTACAGGGGGCGAGCCAAGAGACCCAGTACTTC | TRBV29-1 | TRBD1 | many | TRBJ2-5
CATSRDEGAGELFF | TGTGCCACCAGCAGAGATGAGGGGGCCGGGGAGCTGTTTTTT | TRBV15 | NA | NA | TRBJ2-2